This entry describes one T cell receptor (beta chain). These data originate in a study of blood T cell repertoires in COVID-19. Study background: T cells, B-cell-depleted T cells, or PBMCs provided the cDNA or gDNA that served as material.

The CDR3 contains 14 residues. The germline CDR1 and CDR2 sequences are GTSNPN and SVGIG (reference sequence). Trimming removed 4 bases at V and 4 bases at J, with 11 bases between. In the original processing: Quantification of nucleated cells was approximated via reference gene primer amplification. TCRdb keeps only in-frame clones here, not all; method: immunoSEQ multiplex PCR. The V and J calls and clone size were taken over from that table, and D and trimming were inferred from the DNA. The table lists a few hundred thousand clones, roughly 77% of them singletons, with around 8.8% in the top ten. Recovered status applied to Cohort 3 donors who had two consecutive negative PCRs. It also applied to those with clearance or with symptom resolution.

The chain has TRBV30 and TRBJ1-6; a possible D gene is TRBD1 (5 bases). This TCR came from a man aged 40-50 years who had recovered from COVID-19. Sample: PBMCs or T cells enriched from blood (not recorded which). The CDR3: CAWKRGPYNSPLHF. In DNA form, the CDR3 reads TGTGCCTGGAAGCGGGGCCCGTATAATTCACCCCTCCACTTT.